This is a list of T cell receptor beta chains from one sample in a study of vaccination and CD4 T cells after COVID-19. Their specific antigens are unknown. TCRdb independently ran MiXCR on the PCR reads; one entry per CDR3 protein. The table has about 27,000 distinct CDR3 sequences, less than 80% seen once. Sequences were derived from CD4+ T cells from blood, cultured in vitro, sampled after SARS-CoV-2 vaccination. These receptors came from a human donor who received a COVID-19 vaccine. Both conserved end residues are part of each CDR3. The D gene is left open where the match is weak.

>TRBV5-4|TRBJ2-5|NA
TGTGCCAGCAGCCGCTCCGGGGGCCAAGAGACCCAGTACTTC
CASSRSGGQETQYF
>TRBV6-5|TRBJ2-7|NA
TGTGCCAGCAGTTACGGGCAATCCTACGAGCAGTACTTC
CASSYGQSYEQYF
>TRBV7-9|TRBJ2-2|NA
TGTGCCAGCCCCGGGATGAACACCGGGGAGCTGTTTTTT
CASPGMNTGELFF
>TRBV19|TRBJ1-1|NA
TGTGCCAGTAGTATAGTCAGGGAGGGGACTGAAGCTTTCTTT
CASSIVREGTEAFF
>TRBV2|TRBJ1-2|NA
TGTGCCAGCAGTCAGAATGGGCTTAAGAGTGAGGATGGCTACACCTTC
CASSQNGLKSEDGYTF
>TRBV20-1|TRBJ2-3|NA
TGCAGTGCACGAGCCGGGACGGCGCAGTATTTT
CSARAGTAQYF
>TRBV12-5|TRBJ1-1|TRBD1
TGTGCTAGTGGTTTGGAGACAGGGGACAGGAACACTGAAGCTTTCTTT
CASGLETGDRNTEAFF
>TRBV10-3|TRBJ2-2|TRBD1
TGTGCCATCGGGGACAGGGGAAGGAACACCGGGGAGCTGTTTTTT
CAIGDRGRNTGELFF
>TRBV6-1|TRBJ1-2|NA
TGTGCCAGCAGCCCAATACGGGACGCCAACTATGGCTACACCTTC
CASSPIRDANYGYTF
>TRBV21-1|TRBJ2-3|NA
TGTGCCAGCAGCATCCGGGACAGGTCTAGCACAGATACGCAGTATTTT
CASSIRDRSSTDTQYF